This TCR beta chain appears in the sequencing data of a study of T cells after yellow fever vaccination. Trimming left V 6 bases short and J 7 bases short, with 14 bases between. The CDR3 consists of 13 residues. Per germline, CDR1 SGHTA and CDR2 FQGNSA. Overall study results and limits: The CD4 compartment and the CD8 compartment contained a small share of clonotypes in common. FACS-sorted repertoires could contain abundant clonotypes contaminating from the bulk population. The study found a weaker secondary response that peaked faster, day 5 versus 15.

This clonotype has at least ten counts. Its antigen remains unidentified. TCRdb re-called the 5' RACE reads through MiXCR, storing one row per CDR3 protein. The sample consists of a few hundred thousand distinct CDR3 sequences, 3.5% to 4.5% of them appearing once. This receptor was obtained from a man younger than 35 who received the YFV17D yellow fever vaccine. Sequences were derived from PBMCs, sampled 15 days after the yellow fever booster vaccination. V is TRBV7-2 and J is TRBJ2-3, with D perhaps matching TRBD2 (6 bases). The CDR3 sequence is CASRRDFGNTQYF. Here the CDR3 DNA reads TGTGCCAGCAGGCGGGACTTCGGTAATACGCAGTATTTT.